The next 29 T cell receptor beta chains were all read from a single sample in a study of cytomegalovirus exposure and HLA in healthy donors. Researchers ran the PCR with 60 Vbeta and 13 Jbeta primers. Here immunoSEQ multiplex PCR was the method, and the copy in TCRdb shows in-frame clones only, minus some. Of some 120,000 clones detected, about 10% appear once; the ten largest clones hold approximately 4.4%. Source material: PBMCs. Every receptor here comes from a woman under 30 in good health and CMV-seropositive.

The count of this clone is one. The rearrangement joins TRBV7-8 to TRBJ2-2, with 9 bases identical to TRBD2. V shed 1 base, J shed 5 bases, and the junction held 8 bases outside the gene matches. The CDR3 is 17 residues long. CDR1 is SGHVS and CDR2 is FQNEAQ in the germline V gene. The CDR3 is CASSLDLSGRETGELFF. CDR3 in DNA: TGTGCCAGCAGCTTAGACCTTAGCGGGAGAGAGACCGGGGAGCTGTTTTTT.

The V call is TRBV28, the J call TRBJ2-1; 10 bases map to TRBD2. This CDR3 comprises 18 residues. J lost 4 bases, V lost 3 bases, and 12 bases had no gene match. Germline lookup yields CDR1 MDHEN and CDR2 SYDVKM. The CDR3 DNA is TGTGCCAGCAGTTTCTGGGGGGGTTGGACTAGCGGATACAATGAGCAGTTCTTC. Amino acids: CASSFWGGWTSGYNEQFF.

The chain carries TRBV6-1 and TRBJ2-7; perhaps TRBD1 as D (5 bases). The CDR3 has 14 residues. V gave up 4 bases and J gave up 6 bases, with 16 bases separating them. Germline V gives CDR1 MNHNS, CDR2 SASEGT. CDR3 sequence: CASSAVGVRSEQYF. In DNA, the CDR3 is TGTGCCAGCAGTGCGGTAGGGGTTCGCTCCGAGCAGTACTTC.

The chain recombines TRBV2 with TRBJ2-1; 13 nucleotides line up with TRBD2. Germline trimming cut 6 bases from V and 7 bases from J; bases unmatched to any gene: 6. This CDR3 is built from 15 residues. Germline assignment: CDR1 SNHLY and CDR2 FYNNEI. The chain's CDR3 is CASRAGLAGWNEQFF. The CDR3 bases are TGTGCCAGCAGAGCGGGACTAGCGGGATGGAATGAGCAGTTCTTC.

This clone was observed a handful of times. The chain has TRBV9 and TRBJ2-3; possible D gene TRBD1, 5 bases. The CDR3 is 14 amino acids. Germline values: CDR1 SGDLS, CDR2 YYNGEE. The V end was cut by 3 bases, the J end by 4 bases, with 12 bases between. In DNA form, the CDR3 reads TGTGCCAGCAGCGGGCAGGGATCCGCAGATACGCAGTATTTT. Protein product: CASSGQGSADTQYF.

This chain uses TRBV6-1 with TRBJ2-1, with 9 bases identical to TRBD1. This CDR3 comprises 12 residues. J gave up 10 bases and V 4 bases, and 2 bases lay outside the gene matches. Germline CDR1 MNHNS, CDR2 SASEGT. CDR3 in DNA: TGTGCCAGCAGTGTTGACAGGGGGGAGCAGTTCTTC. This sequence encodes CASSVDRGEQFF.

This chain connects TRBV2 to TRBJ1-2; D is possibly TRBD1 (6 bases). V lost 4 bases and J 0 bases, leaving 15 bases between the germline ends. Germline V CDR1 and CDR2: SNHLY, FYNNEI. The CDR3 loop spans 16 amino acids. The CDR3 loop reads CASSGQGRDPNYGYTF. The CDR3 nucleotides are TGTGCCAGCAGTGGCCAGGGGAGGGACCCTAACTATGGCTACACCTTC.

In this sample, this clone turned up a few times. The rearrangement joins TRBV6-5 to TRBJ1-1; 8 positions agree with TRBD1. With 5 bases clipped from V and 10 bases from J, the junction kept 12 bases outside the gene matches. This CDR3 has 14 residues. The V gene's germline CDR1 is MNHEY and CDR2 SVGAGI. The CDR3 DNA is TGTGCCAGCAGTCGAAAGACAAAAACAGGGGGAGCTTTCTTT. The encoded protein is CASSRKTKTGGAFF.

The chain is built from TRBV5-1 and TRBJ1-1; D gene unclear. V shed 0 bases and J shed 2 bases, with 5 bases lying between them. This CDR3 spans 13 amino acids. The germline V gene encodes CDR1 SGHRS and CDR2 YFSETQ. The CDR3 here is CASSLGANTEAFF. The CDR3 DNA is TGCGCCAGCAGCTTGGGGGCTAACACTGAAGCTTTCTTT.

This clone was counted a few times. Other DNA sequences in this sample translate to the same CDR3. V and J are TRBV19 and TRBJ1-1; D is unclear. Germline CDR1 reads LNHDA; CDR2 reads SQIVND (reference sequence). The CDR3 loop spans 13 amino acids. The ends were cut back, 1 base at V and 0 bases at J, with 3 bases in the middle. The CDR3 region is CASSIAMNTEAFF. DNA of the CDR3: TGTGCCAGTAGTATAGCCATGAACACTGAAGCTTTCTTT.

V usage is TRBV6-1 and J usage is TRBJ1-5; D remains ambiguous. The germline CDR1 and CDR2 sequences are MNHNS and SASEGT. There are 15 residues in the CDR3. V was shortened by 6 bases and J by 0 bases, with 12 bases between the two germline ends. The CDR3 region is CASSDGLYSNQPQHF. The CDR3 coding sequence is TGTGCCAGCAGCGATGGCCTGTATAGCAATCAGCCCCAGCATTTT.

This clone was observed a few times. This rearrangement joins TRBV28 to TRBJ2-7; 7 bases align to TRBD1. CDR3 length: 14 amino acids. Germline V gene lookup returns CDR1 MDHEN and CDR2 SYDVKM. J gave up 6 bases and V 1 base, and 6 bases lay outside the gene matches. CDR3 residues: CASSLSLDRSEQYF. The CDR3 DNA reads TGTGCCAGCAGTTTATCCCTGGACAGGAGCGAGCAGTACTTC.

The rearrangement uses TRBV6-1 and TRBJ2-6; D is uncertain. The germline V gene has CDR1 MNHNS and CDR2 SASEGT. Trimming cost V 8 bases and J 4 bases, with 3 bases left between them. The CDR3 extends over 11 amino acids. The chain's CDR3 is CASEGANVLTF. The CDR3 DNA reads TGTGCCAGCGAGGGGGCCAACGTCCTGACTTTC.

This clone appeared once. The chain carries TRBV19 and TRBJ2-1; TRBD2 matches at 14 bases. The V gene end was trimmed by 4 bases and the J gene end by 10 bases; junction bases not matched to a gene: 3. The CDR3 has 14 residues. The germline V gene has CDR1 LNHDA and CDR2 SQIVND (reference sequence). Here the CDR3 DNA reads TGTGCCAGTAGTACGGGACTAGCGGGAGAAGAGCAGTTCTTC. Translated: CASSTGLAGEEQFF.

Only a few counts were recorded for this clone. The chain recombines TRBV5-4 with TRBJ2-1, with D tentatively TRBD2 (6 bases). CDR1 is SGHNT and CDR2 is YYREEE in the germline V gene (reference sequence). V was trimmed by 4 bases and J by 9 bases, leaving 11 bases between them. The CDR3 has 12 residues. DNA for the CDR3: TGTGCCAGCAGCCCGGGGGACCCTGAGCAGTTCTTC. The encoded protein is CASSPGDPEQFF.

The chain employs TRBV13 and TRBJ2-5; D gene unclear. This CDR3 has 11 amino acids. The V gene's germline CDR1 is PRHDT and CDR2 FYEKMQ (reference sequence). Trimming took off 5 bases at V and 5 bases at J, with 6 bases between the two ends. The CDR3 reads CASSQYETQYF. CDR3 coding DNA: TGTGCCAGCAGCCAGTATGAGACCCAGTACTTC.

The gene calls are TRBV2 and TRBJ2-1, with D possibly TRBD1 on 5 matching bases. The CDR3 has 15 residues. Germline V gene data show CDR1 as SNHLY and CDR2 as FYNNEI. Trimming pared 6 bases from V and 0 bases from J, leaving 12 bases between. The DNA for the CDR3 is TGTGCCAGCAGAGCACAGGCTAGCTCCTACAATGAGCAGTTCTTC. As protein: CASRAQASSYNEQFF.

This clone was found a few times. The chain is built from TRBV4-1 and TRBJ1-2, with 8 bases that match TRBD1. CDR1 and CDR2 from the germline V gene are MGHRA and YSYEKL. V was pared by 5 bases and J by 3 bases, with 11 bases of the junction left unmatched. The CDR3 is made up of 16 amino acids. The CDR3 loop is CASSSPAGGADYGYTF. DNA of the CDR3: TGCGCCAGCAGCTCACCGGCAGGGGGCGCAGACTATGGCTACACCTTC.

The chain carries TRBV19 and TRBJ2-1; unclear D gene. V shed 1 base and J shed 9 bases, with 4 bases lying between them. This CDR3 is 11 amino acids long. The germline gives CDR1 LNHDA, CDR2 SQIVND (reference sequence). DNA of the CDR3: TGTGCCAGTAGTATAGTATCTGAGCAGTTCTTC. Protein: CASSIVSEQFF.

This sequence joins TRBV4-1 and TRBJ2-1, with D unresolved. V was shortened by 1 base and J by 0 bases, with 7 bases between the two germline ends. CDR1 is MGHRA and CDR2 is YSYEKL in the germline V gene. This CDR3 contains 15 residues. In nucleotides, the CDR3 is TGCGCCAGCAGCCAAGGCCTGAGCTCCTACAATGAGCAGTTCTTC. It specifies CASSQGLSSYNEQFF.

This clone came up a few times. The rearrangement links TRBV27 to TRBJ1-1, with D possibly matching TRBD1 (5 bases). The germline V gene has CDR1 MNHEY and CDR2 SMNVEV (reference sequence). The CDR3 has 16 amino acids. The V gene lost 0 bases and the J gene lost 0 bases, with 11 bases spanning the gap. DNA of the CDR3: TGTGCCAGCAGTTTATCGCGTCCGGACATGAACACTGAAGCTTTCTTT. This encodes CASSLSRPDMNTEAFF.

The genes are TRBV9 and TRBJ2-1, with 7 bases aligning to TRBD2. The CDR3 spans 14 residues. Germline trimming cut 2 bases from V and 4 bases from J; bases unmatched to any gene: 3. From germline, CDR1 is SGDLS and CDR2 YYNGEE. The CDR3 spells CASSVAGAYNEQFF. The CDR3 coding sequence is TGTGCCAGCAGCGTGGCGGGAGCATACAATGAGCAGTTCTTC.

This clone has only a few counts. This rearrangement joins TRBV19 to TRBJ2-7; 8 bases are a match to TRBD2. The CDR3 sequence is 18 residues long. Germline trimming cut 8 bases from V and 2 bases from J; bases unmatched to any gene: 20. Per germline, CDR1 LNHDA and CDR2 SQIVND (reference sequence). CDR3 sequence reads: CASPPGGVPPRLPYEQYF. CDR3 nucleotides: TGTGCCAGTCCCCCGGGGGGGGTTCCCCCTAGGTTACCCTACGAGCAGTACTTC.

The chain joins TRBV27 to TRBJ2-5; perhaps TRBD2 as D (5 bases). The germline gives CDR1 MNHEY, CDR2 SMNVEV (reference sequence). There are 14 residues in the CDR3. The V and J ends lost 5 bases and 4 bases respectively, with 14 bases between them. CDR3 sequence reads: CASSPQAAGETQYF. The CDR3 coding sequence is TGTGCCAGCAGTCCTCAAGCGGCGGGAGAGACCCAGTACTTC.

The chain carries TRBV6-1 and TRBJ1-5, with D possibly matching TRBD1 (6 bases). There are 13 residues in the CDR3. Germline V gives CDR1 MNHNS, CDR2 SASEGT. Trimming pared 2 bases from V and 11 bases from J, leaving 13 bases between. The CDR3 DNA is TGTGCCAGCAGTGAATTGGGGGGGCTGGCCCAGCATTTT. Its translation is CASSELGGLAQHF.

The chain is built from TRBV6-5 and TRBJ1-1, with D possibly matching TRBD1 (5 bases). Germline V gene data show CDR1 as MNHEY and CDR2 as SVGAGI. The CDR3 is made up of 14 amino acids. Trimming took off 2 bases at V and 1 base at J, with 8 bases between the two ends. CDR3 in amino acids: CASSYSGGNTEAFF. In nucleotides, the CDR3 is TGTGCCAGCAGTTACAGCGGGGGGAACACTGAAGCTTTCTTT.

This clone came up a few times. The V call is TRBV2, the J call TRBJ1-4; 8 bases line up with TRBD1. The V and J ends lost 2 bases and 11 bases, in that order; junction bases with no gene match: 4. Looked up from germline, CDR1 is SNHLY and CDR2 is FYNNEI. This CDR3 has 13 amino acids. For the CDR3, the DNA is TGTGCCAGCAGTGAAACCCAGGGGGCGAAACTGTTTTTT. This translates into CASSETQGAKLFF.

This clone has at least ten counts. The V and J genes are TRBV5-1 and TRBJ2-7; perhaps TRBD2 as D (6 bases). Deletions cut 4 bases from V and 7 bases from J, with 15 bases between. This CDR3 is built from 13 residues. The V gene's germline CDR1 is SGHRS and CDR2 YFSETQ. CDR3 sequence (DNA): TGCGCCAGCAGCCCACTAGCCCCGGGGGAGCAGTACTTC. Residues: CASSPLAPGEQYF.

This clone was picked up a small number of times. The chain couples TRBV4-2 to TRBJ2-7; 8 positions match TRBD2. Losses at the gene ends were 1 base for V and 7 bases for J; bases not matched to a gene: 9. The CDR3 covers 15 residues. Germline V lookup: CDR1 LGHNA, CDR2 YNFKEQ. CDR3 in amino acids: CASSQVSAGVREQYF. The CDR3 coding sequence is TGTGCCAGCAGCCAAGTGTCAGCGGGAGTTCGTGAGCAGTACTTC.